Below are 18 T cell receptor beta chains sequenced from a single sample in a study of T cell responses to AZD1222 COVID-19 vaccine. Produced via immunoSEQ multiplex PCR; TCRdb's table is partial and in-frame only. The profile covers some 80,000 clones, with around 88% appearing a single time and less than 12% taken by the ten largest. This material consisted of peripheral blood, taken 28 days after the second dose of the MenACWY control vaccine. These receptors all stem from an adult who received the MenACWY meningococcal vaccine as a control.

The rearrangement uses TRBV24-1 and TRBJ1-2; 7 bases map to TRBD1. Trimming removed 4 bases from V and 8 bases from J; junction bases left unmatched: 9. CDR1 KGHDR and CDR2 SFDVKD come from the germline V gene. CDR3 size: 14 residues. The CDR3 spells CATSETGTVLGYTF. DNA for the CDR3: TGTGCCACCAGTGAAACCGGGACAGTTCTCGGCTACACCTTC.

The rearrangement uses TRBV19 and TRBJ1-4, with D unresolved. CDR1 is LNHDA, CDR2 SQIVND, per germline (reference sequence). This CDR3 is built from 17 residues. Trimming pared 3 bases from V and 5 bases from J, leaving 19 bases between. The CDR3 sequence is CASSMEQVTRKNEKLFF. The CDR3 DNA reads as TGTGCCAGTAGTATGGAGCAGGTAACCAGAAAGAATGAAAAACTGTTTTTT.

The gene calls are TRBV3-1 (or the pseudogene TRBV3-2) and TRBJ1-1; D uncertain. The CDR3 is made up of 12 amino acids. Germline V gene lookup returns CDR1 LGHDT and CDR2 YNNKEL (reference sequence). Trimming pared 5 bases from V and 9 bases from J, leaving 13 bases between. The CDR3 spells CASSGRLPKAFF. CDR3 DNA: TGTGCCAGCAGCGGTAGACTGCCTAAAGCTTTCTTT.

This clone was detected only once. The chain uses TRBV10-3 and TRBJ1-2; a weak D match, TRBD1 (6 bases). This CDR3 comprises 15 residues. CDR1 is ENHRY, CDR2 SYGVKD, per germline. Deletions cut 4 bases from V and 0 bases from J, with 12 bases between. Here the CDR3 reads CAISGGDRSNYGYTF. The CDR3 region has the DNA TGTGCCATCAGTGGGGGAGACAGGTCTAACTATGGCTACACCTTC.

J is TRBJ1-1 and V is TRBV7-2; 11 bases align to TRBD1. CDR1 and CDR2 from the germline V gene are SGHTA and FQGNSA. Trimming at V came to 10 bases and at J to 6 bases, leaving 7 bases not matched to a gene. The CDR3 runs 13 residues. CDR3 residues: CATAGGQGAEAFF. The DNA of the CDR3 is TGTGCCACAGCGGGGGGACAGGGGGCTGAAGCTTTCTTT. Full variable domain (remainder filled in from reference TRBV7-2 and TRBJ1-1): GAGVSQSPSNKVTEKGKDVELRCDPISGHTALYWYRQSLGQGLEFLIYFQGNSAPDKSGLPSDRFSAERTGGSVSTLTIQRTQQEDSAVYLCATAGGQGAEAFFGQGTRLTVV.

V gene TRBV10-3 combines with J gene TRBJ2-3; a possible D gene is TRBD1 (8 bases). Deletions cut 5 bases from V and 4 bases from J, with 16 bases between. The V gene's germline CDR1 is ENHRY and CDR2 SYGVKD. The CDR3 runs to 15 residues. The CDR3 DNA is TGTGCCATCAGTCAAACAGGGGGAGGGCCAGATACGCAGTATTTT. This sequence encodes CAISQTGGGPDTQYF.

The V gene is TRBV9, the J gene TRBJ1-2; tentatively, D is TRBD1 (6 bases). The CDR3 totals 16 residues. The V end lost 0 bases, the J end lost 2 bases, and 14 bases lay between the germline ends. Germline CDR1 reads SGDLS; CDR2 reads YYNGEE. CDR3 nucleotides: TGTGCCAGCAGCGTAGGAGGACAGCGGCGAAACTATGGCTACACCTTC. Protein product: CASSVGGQRRNYGYTF.

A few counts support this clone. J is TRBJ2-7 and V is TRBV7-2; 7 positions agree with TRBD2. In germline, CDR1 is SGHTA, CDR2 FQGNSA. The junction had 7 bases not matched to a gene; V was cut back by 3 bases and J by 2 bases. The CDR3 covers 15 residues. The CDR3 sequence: CASSFKTGGTYEQYF. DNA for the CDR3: TGTGCCAGCAGCTTCAAGACGGGGGGTACCTACGAGCAGTACTTC.

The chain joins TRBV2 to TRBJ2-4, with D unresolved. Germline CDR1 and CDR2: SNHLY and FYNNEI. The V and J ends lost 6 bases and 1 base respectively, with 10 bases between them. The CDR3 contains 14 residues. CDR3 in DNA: TGTGCCAGCAGAGGAGAGTGGGCCAAAAACATTCAGTACTTC. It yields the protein CASRGEWAKNIQYF. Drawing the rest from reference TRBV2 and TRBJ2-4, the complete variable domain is EPEVTQTPSHQVTQMGQEVILRCVPISNHLYFYWYRQILGQKVEFLVSFYNNEISEKSEIFDDQFSVERPDGSNFTLKIRSTKLEDSAMYFCASRGEWAKNIQYFGAGTRLSVL.

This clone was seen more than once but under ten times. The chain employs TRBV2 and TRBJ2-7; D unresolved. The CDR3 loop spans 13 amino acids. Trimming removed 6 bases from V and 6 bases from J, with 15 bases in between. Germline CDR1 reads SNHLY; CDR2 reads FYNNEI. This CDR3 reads CASSEPFLVEQYF. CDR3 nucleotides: TGTGCCAGCAGCGAGCCTTTCTTAGTCGAGCAGTACTTC.

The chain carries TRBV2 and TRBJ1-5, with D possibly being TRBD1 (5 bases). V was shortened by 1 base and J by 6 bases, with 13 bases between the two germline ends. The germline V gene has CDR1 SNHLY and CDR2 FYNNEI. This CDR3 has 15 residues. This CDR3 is CASSEGQGKVQPQHF. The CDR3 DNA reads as TGTGCCAGCAGTGAAGGCCAGGGAAAGGTTCAGCCCCAGCATTTT.

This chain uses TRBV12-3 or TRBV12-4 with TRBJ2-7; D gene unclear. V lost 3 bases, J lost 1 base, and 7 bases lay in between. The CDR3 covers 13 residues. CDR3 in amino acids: CASSFRPSYEQYF. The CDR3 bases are TGTGCCAGCAGTTTTCGTCCGTCCTACGAGCAGTACTTC.

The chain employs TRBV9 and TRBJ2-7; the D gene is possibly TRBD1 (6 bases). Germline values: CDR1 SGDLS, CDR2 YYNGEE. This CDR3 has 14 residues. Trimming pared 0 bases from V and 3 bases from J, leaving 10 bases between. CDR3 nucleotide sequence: TGTGCCAGCAGCGTAGCAACGGACAGCTACGAGCAGTACTTC. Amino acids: CASSVATDSYEQYF.

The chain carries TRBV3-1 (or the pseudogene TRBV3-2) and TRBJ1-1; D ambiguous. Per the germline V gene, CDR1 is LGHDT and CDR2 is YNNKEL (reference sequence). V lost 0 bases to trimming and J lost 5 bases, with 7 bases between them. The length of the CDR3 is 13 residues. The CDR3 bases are TGTGCCAGCAGCCAAGATGGCCAAACTGAAGCTTTCTTT. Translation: CASSQDGQTEAFF.

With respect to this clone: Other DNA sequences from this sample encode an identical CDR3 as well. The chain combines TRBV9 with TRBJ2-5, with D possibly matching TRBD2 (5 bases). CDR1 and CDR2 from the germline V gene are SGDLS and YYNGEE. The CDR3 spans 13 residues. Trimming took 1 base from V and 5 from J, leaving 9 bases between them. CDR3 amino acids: CASSVSRGETQYF. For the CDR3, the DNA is TGTGCCAGCAGCGTAAGCAGAGGGGAGACCCAGTACTTC.

This CDR3 is CASTLPRGGGIHSYNSPLHF. Here the CDR3 DNA reads TGCGCCAGCACCCTCCCCAGAGGAGGGGGCATACACTCCTATAATTCACCCCTCCACTTT. V usage is TRBV10-1 and J usage is TRBJ1-6, with 7 bases aligning to TRBD1. V was pared by 7 bases and J by 0 bases, with 18 bases of the junction left unmatched. CDR3 size: 20 residues. In germline, CDR1 is WNHNN, CDR2 SYGVQD (reference sequence).

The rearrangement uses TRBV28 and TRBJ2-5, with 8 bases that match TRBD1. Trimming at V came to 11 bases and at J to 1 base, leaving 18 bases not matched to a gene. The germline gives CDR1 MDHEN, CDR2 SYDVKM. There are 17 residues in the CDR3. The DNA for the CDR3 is TGTGCCGCCCCCCGTTTCGGGGACAGGAGGTTCCAAGAGACCCAGTACTTC. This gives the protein CAAPRFGDRRFQETQYF.

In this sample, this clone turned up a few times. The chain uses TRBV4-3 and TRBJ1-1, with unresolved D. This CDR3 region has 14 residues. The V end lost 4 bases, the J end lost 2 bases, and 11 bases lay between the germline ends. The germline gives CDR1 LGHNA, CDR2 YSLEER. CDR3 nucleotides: TGCGCCAGCAGCCTAGAGCAGGCAAACACTGAAGCTTTCTTT. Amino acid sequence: CASSLEQANTEAFF.